Listed here are 7 T cell receptor beta chains from one sample, sequenced in a study of blood T cell repertoires in COVID-19. Produced via immunoSEQ multiplex PCR; TCRdb's table is partial and in-frame only. The table lists around 200,000 clones, around 79% of them singletons. Sequences were obtained from peripheral blood. Receptors originate from a woman in her forties or fifties with acute or convalescent COVID-19.

The chain recombines TRBV30 with TRBJ1-2; D ambiguous. This CDR3 is built from 13 residues. Trimming took off 2 bases at V and 7 bases at J, with 14 bases between the two ends. In germline, CDR1 is GTSNPN, CDR2 SVGIG (reference sequence). CDR3 sequence reads: CAWSRGSESGYTF. Written as DNA, the CDR3 is TGTGCCTGGAGTAGAGGGAGTGAGAGTGGCTACACCTTC.

The chain recombines TRBV19 with TRBJ1-6; no clear D. This CDR3 is built from 15 residues. From germline, CDR1 is LNHDA and CDR2 SQIVND (reference sequence). V was pared by 4 bases and J by 0 bases, with 7 bases between. CDR3: CASSNGRSYNSPLHF. The CDR3 region has the DNA TGTGCCAGTAGTAATGGGCGCTCCTATAATTCACCCCTCCACTTT. Combining the CDR3 with reference TRBV19 and TRBJ1-6 gives the whole variable domain DGGITQSPKYLFRKEGQNVTLSCEQNLNHDAMYWYRQDPGQGLRLIYYSQIVNDFQKGDIAEGYSVSREKKESFPLTVTSAQKNPTAFYLCASSNGRSYNSPLHFGNGTRLTVT.

The chain is built from TRBV27 and TRBJ1-6; no reliable D call. Germline-derived CDR1 and CDR2 are MNHEY and SMNVEV (reference sequence). V lost 0 bases, J lost 9 bases, and 21 bases lay in between. This CDR3 region has 18 residues. The CDR3 is CASSLSVADLPRGSPLHF. As DNA, the CDR3 is TGTGCCAGCAGTTTATCTGTGGCAGACCTACCTCGGGGTTCACCCCTCCACTTT.

The chain employs TRBV7-2 and TRBJ2-7; D is perhaps TRBD1 (6 bases). The CDR3 spans 15 residues. CDR1 is SGHTA and CDR2 is FQGNSA in the germline V gene. V was clipped by 5 bases and J by 2 bases, with 16 bases between them. DNA for the CDR3: TGTGCCAGCAGCAGACGGACAGAGGGAGCCTACGAGCAGTACTTC. Translation gives CASSRRTEGAYEQYF.

This chain uses TRBV5-1 with TRBJ1-1; tentatively, D is TRBD1 (6 bases). The CDR3 consists of 12 residues. CDR1 and CDR2 (germline): SGHRS, YFSETQ. Trimming took 1 base from V and 10 from J, leaving 11 bases between them. The CDR3 region has the DNA TGCGCCAGCAGCTTGTCCGGGGGGCGAGCTTTCTTT. Its protein is CASSLSGGRAFF.

The genes are TRBV9 and TRBJ2-1; 8 bases match TRBD2. The CDR3 length is 18 residues. The V segment lost 0 bases and the J segment 2 bases; nucleotides outside the gene matches: 10. The germline V gene has CDR1 SGDLS and CDR2 YYNGEE. The CDR3 loop reads CASSVGVTGGLPYNEQFF. In DNA, the CDR3 is TGTGCCAGCAGCGTAGGCGTAACGGGAGGGCTCCCCTACAATGAGCAGTTCTTC.

V gene TRBV30 combines with J gene TRBJ1-5, with 8 positions matching TRBD1. Germline CDR1 and CDR2: GTSNPN and SVGIG (reference sequence). The V and J ends lost 3 bases and 9 bases, in that order; junction bases with no gene match: 7. The length of the CDR3 is 13 residues. CDR3 sequence reads: CAWRDRASWPQHF. In DNA form, the CDR3 reads TGTGCCTGGAGGGACAGGGCCTCGTGGCCCCAGCATTTT.